This T cell receptor (beta chain) comes out of a study of graft-versus-host responses after intestinal transplantation. CDR1 is MDHEN and CDR2 is SYDVKM in the germline V gene. The CDR3 is 15 amino acids. The V and J ends lost 8 bases and 1 base respectively, with 17 bases between them. Details on this clone: What it binds is not known.

Overall study findings and caveats: Present in recipient marrow, GvH clones included some that appeared first in ileum or blood.

The method was immunoSEQ multiplex PCR; TCRdb's version includes in-frame clones alone and lacks a portion of them. This sample yields about 38,000 clones, of which roughly 80% are seen a single time; roughly 4% belongs to the top ten. This clonotype was sampled from a human patient who received an intestinal transplant, so some T cells may come from the graft donor. The chain carries TRBV28 and TRBJ1-2; D is undetermined. The specimen comprised PBMCs, sampled roughly 1,000 days after transplant. CDR3 amino acids: CASARPGHLNYGYTF. The CDR3 coding sequence is TGTGCCAGCGCCCGACCGGGTCACCTTAACTATGGCTACACCTTC.